A single sample gave rise to the 19 T cell receptor beta chains below, sequenced in a study of cytomegalovirus exposure and HLA in healthy donors. The PCR used 60 Vbeta and 13 Jbeta primers. Repertoires were generated with immunoSEQ multiplex PCR, while TCRdb's copy carries only in-frame clones and drops some. The sample yields around 200,000 clones, about 80% seen once. The sequencing sample was made of PBMCs. The origin of the receptors is a woman aged 30 to 39 in good health and CMV-seropositive.

This chain joins TRBV5-8 and TRBJ2-5, with TRBD1 identical over 9 bases. Germline assignment: CDR1 SGHTS and CDR2 YDEGEE. The V and J ends lost 6 bases and 2 bases, in that order; junction bases with no gene match: 8. This CDR3 comprises 15 residues. CDR3 region: CASTVTGGRQETQYF. As DNA, the CDR3 is TGTGCCAGCACGGTAACAGGGGGCCGGCAAGAGACCCAGTACTTC.

The rearrangement uses TRBV29-1 and TRBJ2-3; 10 bases line up with TRBD2. V lost 5 bases and J lost 1; bases outside the gene matches: 3. The CDR3 extends over 14 amino acids. Germline V gives CDR1 SQVTM, CDR2 ANQGSEA. In DNA, the CDR3 is TGCAGCGTTAGCGGGAGGGTAGGCACAGATACGCAGTATTTT. It codes for CSVSGRVGTDTQYF.

The chain couples TRBV21-1 to TRBJ1-2. TRBV21-1 is termed a pseudogene. This CDR3 region has 14 residues. CDR3 nucleotides: TGTGCCAGCAGCAGGGGGGGTAGGCGGGATGGCTACACCTTC. It yields the protein CASSRGGRRDGYTF.

The chain has TRBV7-7 and TRBJ1-5, with a possible D match to TRBD1 (6 bases). This CDR3 is built from 13 residues. From germline, CDR1 is SSHAT and CDR2 FNYEAQ (reference sequence). The V end lost 2 bases, the J end lost 10 bases, and 12 bases lay between the germline ends. The CDR3 is CASSLKGDGPQHF. In DNA form, the CDR3 reads TGTGCCAGCAGCTTAAAGGGGGACGGCCCCCAGCATTTT.

The chain carries TRBV7-8 and TRBJ2-2, with a possible D match to TRBD1 (7 bases). Trimming shortened V by 2 bases and J by 7 bases, and 14 bases separated the two germline ends. The germline V gene encodes CDR1 SGHVS and CDR2 FQNEAQ. The CDR3 is 15 amino acids. The CDR3 bases are TGTGCCAGCAGCTTATACAGGGGAGGTTTCGGGGAGCTGTTTTTT. The encoded protein is CASSLYRGGFGELFF.

This clone was observed a single time. The gene calls are TRBV27 and TRBJ2-5, with 10 bases fitting TRBD2. The V gene end was trimmed by 5 bases and the J gene end by 5 bases; junction bases not matched to a gene: 2. CDR1 is MNHEY, CDR2 SMNVEV, per germline (reference sequence). The CDR3 runs 13 residues. This CDR3 is CASSLGLAETQYF. The CDR3 DNA reads TGTGCCAGCAGTCTGGGACTAGCGGAGACCCAGTACTTC.

The chain links TRBV11-2 to TRBJ2-1; D is unresolved. The CDR3 is 14 amino acids. V was shortened by 7 bases and J by 5 bases, with 15 bases between the two germline ends. CDR1 and CDR2 from the germline V gene are SGHAT and FQNNGV. For the CDR3, the DNA is TGTGCCAGCACGCCGATTACTCTGCACAATGAGCAGTTCTTC. It specifies CASTPITLHNEQFF. The full variable domain, in which reference TRBV11-2 and TRBJ2-1 provide the parts outside the CDR3, is EAGVAQSPRYKIIEKRQSVAFWCNPISGHATLYWYQQILGQGPKLLIQFQNNGVVDDSQLPKDRFSAERLKGVDSTLKIQPAKLEDSAVYLCASTPITLHNEQFFGPGTRLTVL.

The CDR3 DNA reads as TGTGCCTGGAGTGGGGGAGGGGGGGCCTACGAGCAGTACTTC. This gives the protein CAWSGGGGAYEQYF. The chain has TRBV30 and TRBJ2-7; maybe TRBD2 (7 bases). The CDR3 consists of 14 residues. With 1 base removed from V and 2 bases from J, the gap between germline ends came to 12 bases. Germline V gene sequence: CDR1 GTSNPN, CDR2 SVGIG (reference sequence).

J is TRBJ1-2 and V is TRBV4-1, with no clear D. There are 16 residues in the CDR3. Germline V gene sequence: CDR1 MGHRA, CDR2 YSYEKL. The V and J ends lost 0 bases and 8 bases respectively, with 19 bases between them. CDR3 sequence reads: CASSQDRNALRKGYTF. Here the CDR3 DNA reads TGCGCCAGCAGCCAAGACAGGAACGCTCTTAGGAAAGGCTACACCTTC.

This clone has more than one count but fewer than ten. The V call is TRBV27, the J call TRBJ2-7; possibly TRBD1 for D (8 bases). The V end lost 6 bases, the J end lost 7 bases, and 22 bases lay between the germline ends. From germline, CDR1 is MNHEY and CDR2 SMNVEV (reference sequence). The CDR3 is 15 amino acids. The CDR3 reads CASSWGGTGNLEQYF. The CDR3 DNA sequence: TGTGCCAGCAGCTGGGGGGGGACAGGAAATCTGGAGCAGTACTTC.

V and J are TRBV6-5 and TRBJ2-3; TRBD1 matches at 8 bases. CDR1 MNHEY and CDR2 SVGAGI come from the germline V gene. The CDR3 consists of 15 residues. V trimming: 6 bases; J trimming: 2 bases; junction bases outside the gene matches: 7. CDR3 protein: CASRRSGQDTDTQYF. CDR3 DNA: TGTGCCAGCAGAAGATCGGGACAGGACACAGATACGCAGTATTTT.

This chain uses TRBV6-6 with TRBJ1-5; 9 bases match TRBD1. The CDR3 spans 15 residues. Trimming took 6 bases from V and 5 from J; bases not matched to a gene: 8. CDR1 and CDR2 (germline): MNHNY, SVGAGI (reference sequence). The CDR3 sequence: CASRPGTGTYQPQHF. The CDR3 nucleotides are TGTGCCAGCAGGCCCGGGACAGGGACGTATCAGCCCCAGCATTTT.

This clone was detected only a few times. V is TRBV19 and J is TRBJ2-2, with TRBD2 matching over 7 bases. Trimming removed 0 bases from V and 5 bases from J; junction bases left unmatched: 6. CDR3 length equals 16 residues. CDR1 is LNHDA, CDR2 SQIVND, per germline (reference sequence). CDR3 sequence (DNA): TGTGCCAGTAGTATAGATGGCGGGAGAGAAACCGGGGAGCTGTTTTTT. It yields the protein CASSIDGGRETGELFF.

The rearrangement uses TRBV2 and TRBJ2-2; 12 nucleotides agree with TRBD1. CDR3 length equals 16 residues. Germline V gene lookup returns CDR1 SNHLY and CDR2 FYNNEI. Trimming at V came to 5 bases and at J to 4 bases, leaving 5 bases not matched to a gene. The CDR3: CASSFGTGGATGELFF. The CDR3 region has the DNA TGTGCCAGCAGTTTTGGGACAGGGGGCGCCACCGGGGAGCTGTTTTTT.

The V gene is TRBV2, the J gene TRBJ2-3, with a weak D call TRBD1 (6 bases). Trimming left V 7 bases short and J 0 bases short, with 14 bases between. From germline, CDR1 is SNHLY and CDR2 FYNNEI. This CDR3 spans 15 amino acids. CDR3 residues: CASTLLGASTDTQYF. The CDR3 DNA reads as TGTGCCAGCACCCTATTGGGGGCTAGCACAGATACGCAGTATTTT.

This clone was seen just once. The CDR3 DNA reads as TGCGCCAGCAGCCTCCTAGCGGGAGACCGCGAGCAGTACTTC. Translating gives CASSLLAGDREQYF. V gene TRBV5-1 combines with J gene TRBJ2-7; 10 bases are a match to TRBD2. The CDR3 is made up of 14 amino acids. CDR1 is SGHRS and CDR2 is YFSETQ in the germline V gene. With 4 bases clipped from V and 6 bases from J, the junction kept 7 bases outside the gene matches.

This clone was recorded a few times. This rearrangement joins TRBV10-2 to TRBJ2-3; TRBD2 aligns across 10 bases. The CDR3 covers 19 residues. The trim removed 7 bases at V and 1 base at J, leaving 17 bases unmatched. Per germline, CDR1 WSHSY and CDR2 SAAADI. The CDR3 coding sequence is TGCGCCAGCATCGGGGAGCGGGGGGGTCACCTGGGGGGCACAGATACGCAGTATTTT. Protein: CASIGERGGHLGGTDTQYF.

The rearrangement joins TRBV18 to TRBJ1-1; 9 bases align to TRBD1. Looked up from germline, CDR1 is KGHSH and CDR2 is LQKENI. V trimming: 6 bases; J trimming: 5 bases; junction bases outside the gene matches: 10. This CDR3 contains 15 residues. As DNA, the CDR3 is TGTGCCAGCTCCCCCTTGGACAGGGGATCTACTGAAGCTTTCTTT. The encoded protein is CASSPLDRGSTEAFF.

This rearrangement joins TRBV6-5 to TRBJ2-5; 8 nucleotides match TRBD1. Looked up from germline, CDR1 is MNHEY and CDR2 is SVGAGI. V trimming: 8 bases; J trimming: 5 bases; junction bases outside the gene matches: 13. The CDR3 contains 15 residues. CDR3 region: CASSGTRGPFETQYF. As DNA, the CDR3 is TGTGCCAGCTCAGGGACCAGGGGGCCTTTTGAGACCCAGTACTTC.